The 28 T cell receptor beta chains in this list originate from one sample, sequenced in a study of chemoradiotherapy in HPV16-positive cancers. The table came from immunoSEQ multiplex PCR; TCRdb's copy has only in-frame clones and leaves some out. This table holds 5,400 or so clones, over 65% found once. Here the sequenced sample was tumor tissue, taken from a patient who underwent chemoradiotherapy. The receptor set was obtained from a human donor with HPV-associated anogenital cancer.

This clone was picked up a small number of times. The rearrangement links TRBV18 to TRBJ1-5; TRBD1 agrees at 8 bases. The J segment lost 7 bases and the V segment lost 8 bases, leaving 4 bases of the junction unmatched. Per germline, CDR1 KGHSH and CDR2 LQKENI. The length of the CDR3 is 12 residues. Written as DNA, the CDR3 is TGTGCCAGCACGGACAGGGTACAGCCCCAGCATTTT. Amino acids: CASTDRVQPQHF.

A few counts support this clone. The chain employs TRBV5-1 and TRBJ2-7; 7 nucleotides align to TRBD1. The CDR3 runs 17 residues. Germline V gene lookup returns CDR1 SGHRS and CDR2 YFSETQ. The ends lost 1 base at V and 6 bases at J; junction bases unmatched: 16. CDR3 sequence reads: CASSLIQGPKRAGEQYF. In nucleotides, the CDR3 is TGCGCCAGCAGCTTGATACAGGGGCCCAAGAGGGCGGGCGAGCAGTACTTC.

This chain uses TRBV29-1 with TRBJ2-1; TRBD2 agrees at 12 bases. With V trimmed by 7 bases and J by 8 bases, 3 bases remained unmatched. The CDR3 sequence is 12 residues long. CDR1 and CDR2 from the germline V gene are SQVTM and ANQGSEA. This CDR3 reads CSAGLAGYEQFF. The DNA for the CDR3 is TGCAGCGCGGGACTAGCGGGCTATGAGCAGTTCTTC.

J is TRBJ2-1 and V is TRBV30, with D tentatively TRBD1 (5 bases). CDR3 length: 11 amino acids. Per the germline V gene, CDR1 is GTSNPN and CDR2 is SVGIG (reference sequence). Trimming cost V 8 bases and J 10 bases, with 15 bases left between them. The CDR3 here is CALEQGIEQFF. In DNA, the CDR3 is TGTGCCCTAGAGCAGGGCATCGAGCAGTTCTTC.

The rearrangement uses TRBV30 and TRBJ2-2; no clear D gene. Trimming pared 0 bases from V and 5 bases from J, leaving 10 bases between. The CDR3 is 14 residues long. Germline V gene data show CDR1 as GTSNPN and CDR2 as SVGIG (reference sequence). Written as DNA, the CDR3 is TGTGCCTGGAGTGTAGCGCATCCTACCGGGGAGCTGTTTTTT. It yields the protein CAWSVAHPTGELFF.

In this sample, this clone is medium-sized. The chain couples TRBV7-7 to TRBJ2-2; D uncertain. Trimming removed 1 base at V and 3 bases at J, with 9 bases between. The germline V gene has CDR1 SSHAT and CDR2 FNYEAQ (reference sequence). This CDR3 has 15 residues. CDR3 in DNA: TGTGCCAGCAGCTTAGGAGGCCCTGACACCGGGGAGCTGTTTTTT. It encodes CASSLGGPDTGELFF.

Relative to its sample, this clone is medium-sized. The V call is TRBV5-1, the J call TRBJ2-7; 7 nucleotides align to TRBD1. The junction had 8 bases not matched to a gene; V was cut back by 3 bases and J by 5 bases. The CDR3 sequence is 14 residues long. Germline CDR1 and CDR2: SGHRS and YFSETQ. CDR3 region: CASSSMTGWDEQYF. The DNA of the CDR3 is TGCGCCAGCAGCTCAATGACAGGGTGGGACGAGCAGTACTTC. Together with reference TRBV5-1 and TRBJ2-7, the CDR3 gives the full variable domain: KAGVTQTPRYLIKTRGQQVTLSCSPISGHRSVSWYQQTPGQGLQFLFEYFSETQRNKGNFPGRFSGRQFSNSRSEMNVSTLELGDSALYLCASSSMTGWDEQYFGPGTRLTVT.

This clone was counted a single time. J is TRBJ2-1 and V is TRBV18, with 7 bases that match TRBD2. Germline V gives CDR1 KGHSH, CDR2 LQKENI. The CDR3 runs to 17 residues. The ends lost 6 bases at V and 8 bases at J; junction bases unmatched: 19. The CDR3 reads CASSQDAAGVGPYEQFF. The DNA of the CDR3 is TGTGCCAGCTCCCAAGACGCGGCGGGAGTCGGCCCATATGAGCAGTTCTTC.

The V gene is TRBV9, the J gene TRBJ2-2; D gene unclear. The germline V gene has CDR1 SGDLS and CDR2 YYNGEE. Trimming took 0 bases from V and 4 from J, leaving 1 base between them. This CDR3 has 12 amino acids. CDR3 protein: CASSVGTGELFF. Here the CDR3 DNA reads TGTGCCAGCAGCGTAGGCACCGGGGAGCTGTTTTTT.

The CDR3 sequence: CASSVGGASETDTQYF. The CDR3 nucleotides are TGTGCCAGCAGCGTAGGAGGGGCTAGCGAGACAGATACGCAGTATTTT. J is TRBJ2-3 and V is TRBV9; a weak D match, TRBD2 (6 bases). CDR1 is SGDLS, CDR2 YYNGEE, per germline. The V end was cut by 0 bases, the J end by 3 bases, with 14 bases between. The CDR3 covers 16 residues.

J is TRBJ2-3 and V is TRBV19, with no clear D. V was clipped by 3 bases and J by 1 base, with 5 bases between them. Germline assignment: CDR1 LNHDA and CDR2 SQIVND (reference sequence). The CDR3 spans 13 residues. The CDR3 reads CASSITGTDTQYF. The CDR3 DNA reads TGTGCCAGTAGTATCACAGGCACAGATACGCAGTATTTT.

This CDR3 is CASSLSQRRERAPYEQYF. The CDR3, as DNA: TGTGCCAGCAGCTTATCCCAGAGGCGGGAGAGGGCCCCCTACGAGCAGTACTTC. The chain uses TRBV7-3 and TRBJ2-5, with 7 positions matching TRBD2. The DNA end lines up better with TRBJ2-7; the J call may be wrong. This CDR3 has 18 residues. The V gene's germline CDR1 is SGHTA and CDR2 FQGTGA.

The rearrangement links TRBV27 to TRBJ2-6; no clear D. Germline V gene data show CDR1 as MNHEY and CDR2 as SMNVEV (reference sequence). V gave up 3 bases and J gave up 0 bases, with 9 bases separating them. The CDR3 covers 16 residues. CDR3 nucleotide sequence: TGTGCCAGCAGTTTTGGACGGCGCTCTGGGGCCAACGTCCTGACTTTC. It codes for CASSFGRRSGANVLTF.

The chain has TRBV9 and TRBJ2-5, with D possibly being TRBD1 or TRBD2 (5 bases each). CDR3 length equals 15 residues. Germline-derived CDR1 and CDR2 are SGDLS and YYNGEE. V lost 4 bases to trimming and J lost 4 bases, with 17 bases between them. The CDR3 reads CASSPLPGAGETQYF. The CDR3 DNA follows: TGTGCCAGCAGCCCATTACCCGGGGCGGGAGAGACCCAGTACTTC.

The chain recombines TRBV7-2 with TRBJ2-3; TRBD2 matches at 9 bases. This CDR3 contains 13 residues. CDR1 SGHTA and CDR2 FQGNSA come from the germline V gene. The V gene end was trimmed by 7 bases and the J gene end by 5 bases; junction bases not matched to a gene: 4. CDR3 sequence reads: CASTPLAGDTQYF. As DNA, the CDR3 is TGTGCCAGCACCCCACTAGCGGGAGATACGCAGTATTTT.

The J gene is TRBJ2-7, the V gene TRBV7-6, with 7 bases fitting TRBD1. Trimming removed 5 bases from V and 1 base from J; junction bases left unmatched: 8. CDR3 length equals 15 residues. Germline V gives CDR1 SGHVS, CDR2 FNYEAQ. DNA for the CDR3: TGTGCCAGCAGCGTCCGGGACAGAACTTCCTACGAGCAGTACTTC. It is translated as CASSVRDRTSYEQYF.

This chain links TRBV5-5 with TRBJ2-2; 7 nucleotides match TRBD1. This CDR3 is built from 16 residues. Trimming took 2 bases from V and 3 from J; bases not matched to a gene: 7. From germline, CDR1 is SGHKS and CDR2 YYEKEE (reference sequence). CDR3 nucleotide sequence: TGTGCCAGCAGCTTTAGAGGGGGCGCGGACACCGGGGAGCTGTTTTTT. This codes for CASSFRGGADTGELFF.

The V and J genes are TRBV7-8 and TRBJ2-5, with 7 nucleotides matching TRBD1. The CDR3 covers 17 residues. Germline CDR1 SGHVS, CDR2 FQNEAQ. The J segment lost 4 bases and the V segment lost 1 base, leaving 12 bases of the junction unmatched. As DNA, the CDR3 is TGTGCCAGCAGCTTAGAAACGGGACAGAGGGGGAGAGAGACCCAGTACTTC. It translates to CASSLETGQRGRETQYF. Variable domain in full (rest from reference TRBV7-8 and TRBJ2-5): GAGVSQSPRYKVAKRGQDVALRCDPISGHVSLFWYQQALGQGPEFLTYFQNEAQLDKSGLPSDRFFAERPEGSVSTLKIQRTQQEDSAVYLCASSLETGQRGRETQYFGPGTRLLVL.

The CDR3 region has the DNA TGTGCCAGCAGCTTAGAGGCCGGGACTAATGGGGAGCAGTACTTC. Translation: CASSLEAGTNGEQYF. This rearrangement joins TRBV7-9 to TRBJ2-7, with 7 bases matching TRBD2. Germline V lookup: CDR1 SEHNR, CDR2 FQNEAQ (reference sequence). With 1 base clipped from V and 7 bases from J, the junction kept 10 bases outside the gene matches. This CDR3 is built from 15 residues.

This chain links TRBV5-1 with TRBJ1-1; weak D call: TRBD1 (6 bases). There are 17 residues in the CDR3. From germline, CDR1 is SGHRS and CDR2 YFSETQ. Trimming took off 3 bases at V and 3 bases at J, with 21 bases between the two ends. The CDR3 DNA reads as TGCGCCAGCAGCTCCGGCCGGGGGGCGAAGATGGACACTGAAGCTTTCTTT. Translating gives CASSSGRGAKMDTEAFF.

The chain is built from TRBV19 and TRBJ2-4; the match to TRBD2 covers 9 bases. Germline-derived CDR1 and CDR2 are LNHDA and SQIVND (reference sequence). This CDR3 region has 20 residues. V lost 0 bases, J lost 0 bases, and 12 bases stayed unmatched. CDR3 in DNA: TGTGCCAGTAGTATAGAGGGGGGGCTAGCGGGACCGCTAGCCAAAAACATTCAGTACTTC. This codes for CASSIEGGLAGPLAKNIQYF.

CDR3 DNA sequence: TGTGCCAGCAGTTTGGGACGGGTGAACACTGAAGCTTTCTTT. Its protein is CASSLGRVNTEAFF. V usage is TRBV6-5 and J usage is TRBJ1-1, with a tentative D call TRBD1 (5 bases). The CDR3 has 14 residues. V lost 4 bases to trimming and J lost 0 bases, with 9 bases between them. CDR1 and CDR2 (germline): MNHEY, SVGAGI.

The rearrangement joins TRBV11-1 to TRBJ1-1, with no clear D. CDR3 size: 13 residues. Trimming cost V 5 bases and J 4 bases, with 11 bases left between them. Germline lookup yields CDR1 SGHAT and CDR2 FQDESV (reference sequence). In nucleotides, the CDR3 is TGTGCCAGCAGCCAGATATTAGGCACTGAAGCTTTCTTT. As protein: CASSQILGTEAFF. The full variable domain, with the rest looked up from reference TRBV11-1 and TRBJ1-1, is EAEVAQSPRYKITEKSQAVAFWCDPISGHATLYWYRQILGQGPELLVQFQDESVVDDSQLPKDRFSAERLKGVDSTLKIQPAELGDSAMYLCASSQILGTEAFFGQGTRLTVV.

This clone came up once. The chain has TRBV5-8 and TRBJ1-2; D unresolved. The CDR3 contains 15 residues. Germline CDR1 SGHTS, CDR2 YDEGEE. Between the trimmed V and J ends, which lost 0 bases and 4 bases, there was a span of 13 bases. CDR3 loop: CASSLVRDSGYGYTF. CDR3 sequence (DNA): TGTGCCAGCAGCTTGGTCCGGGATTCGGGCTATGGCTACACCTTC.

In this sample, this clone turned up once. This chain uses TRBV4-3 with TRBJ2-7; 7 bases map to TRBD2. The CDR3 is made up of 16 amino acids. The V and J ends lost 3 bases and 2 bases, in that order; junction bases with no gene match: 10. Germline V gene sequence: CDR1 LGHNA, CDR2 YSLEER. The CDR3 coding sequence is TGCGCCAGCAGCCAGGTAAGCGGGACGGAGACCTACGAGCAGTACTTC. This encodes CASSQVSGTETYEQYF.

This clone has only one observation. CDR3 sequence reads: CASSLGGGLGSLYGYTF. The CDR3 DNA is TGTGCCAGCAGCTTAGGAGGGGGGCTCGGCTCACTTTATGGCTACACCTTC. This chain links TRBV7-2 with TRBJ1-2; TRBD1 might be the D (6 bases). This CDR3 comprises 17 residues. Germline-derived CDR1 and CDR2 are SGHTA and FQGNSA. Trimming shortened V by 1 base and J by 5 bases, and 20 bases separated the two germline ends.

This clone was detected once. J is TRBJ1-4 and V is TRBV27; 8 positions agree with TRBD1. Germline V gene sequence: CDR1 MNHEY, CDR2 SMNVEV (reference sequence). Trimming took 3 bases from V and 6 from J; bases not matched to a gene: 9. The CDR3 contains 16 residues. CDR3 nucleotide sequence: TGTGCCAGCAGTTTCGCGGACAGGGCGCCTTATGAAAAACTGTTTTTT. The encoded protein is CASSFADRAPYEKLFF.

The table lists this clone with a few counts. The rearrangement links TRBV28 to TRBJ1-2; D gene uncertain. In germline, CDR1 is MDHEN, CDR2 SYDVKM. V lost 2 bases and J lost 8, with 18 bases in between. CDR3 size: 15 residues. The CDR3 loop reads CASSLLTAGGGGYTF. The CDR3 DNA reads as TGTGCCAGCAGTTTACTGACGGCCGGCGGAGGCGGCTACACCTTC.